The 5 T cell receptor beta chains presented below share a single source sample, sequenced in a study of regulatory T cells in long-lasting Graves disease. The authors built TCR beta libraries using iRepertoire HTBI primers and Arm-PCR of CDR3 regions. TCRdb redid the calling of the multiplex PCR reads with MiXCR, one entry per CDR3 protein. The data contain some 420,000 distinct CDR3 sequences, 22% of them singletons. As for time point: persistent/refractory GD, antithyroid drugs over 5 years with positive TRAb. Following extraction of RNA from PBMCs, that RNA was used to make the TCR library. Sequenced here: peripheral blood mononuclear cells (PBMCs), sampled when the disease was refractory, from a patient treated with antithyroid drugs. These receptors were taken from a female donor with Graves disease.

This clonotype was counted between two and nine times. The chain links TRBV19 to TRBJ2-5, with 9 bases identical to TRBD2. J gave up 5 bases and V 6 bases, and 7 bases lay outside the gene matches. The CDR3 contains 14 residues. Germline values: CDR1 LNHDA, CDR2 SQIVND (reference sequence). The CDR3, as DNA: TGTGCCAGTAGCGCGGTAGCGGGGGAGGAGACCCAGTACTTC. Its translation is CASSAVAGEETQYF.

V and J are TRBV5-5 and TRBJ1-1, with 10 bases aligning to TRBD1. V was clipped by 4 bases and J by 0 bases; unmatched bases: 6. The CDR3 contains 16 residues. The V gene's germline CDR1 is SGHKS and CDR2 YYEKEE (reference sequence). The CDR3, as DNA: TGTGCCAGCAGCAGAACAGACAGGGGGCTGAACACTGAAGCTTTCTTT. Protein sequence: CASSRTDRGLNTEAFF.

The chain joins TRBV24-1 to TRBJ2-1; TRBD1 or TRBD2 may be the D gene (5 bases each). The V and J ends lost 1 base and 4 bases respectively, with 10 bases between them. This CDR3 is built from 15 residues. The germline gives CDR1 KGHDR, CDR2 SFDVKD. In nucleotides, the CDR3 is TGTGCCACCAGTGATTTTGGGACGGCTTACAATGAGCAGTTCTTC. This translates into CATSDFGTAYNEQFF.

This clonotype was counted between two and nine times. The chain recombines TRBV9 with TRBJ1-1, with a weak D call TRBD1 (6 bases). The CDR3 runs 15 residues. The V end lost 4 bases, the J end lost 1 base, and 14 bases lay between the germline ends. From germline, CDR1 is SGDLS and CDR2 YYNGEE. The CDR3 region has the DNA TGTGCCAGCAGCCTCATTAGGGGGGCGAACACTGAAGCTTTCTTT. Translated: CASSLIRGANTEAFF.

This chain uses TRBV11-2 with TRBJ2-3, with 10 bases identical to TRBD2. The CDR3 runs to 17 residues. CDR1 is SGHAT, CDR2 FQNNGV, per germline. V shed 2 bases, J shed 4 bases, and the junction held 9 bases outside the gene matches. The CDR3 DNA reads as TGTGCCAGCAGCTTAATGAGCGGGGGGGCCTTCTCAGATACGCAGTATTTT. The encoded protein is CASSLMSGGAFSDTQYF.